The 5 T cell receptor beta chains given below trace back to one sample, sequenced in a study of regulatory T cells in long-lasting Graves disease. HTBI primers from iRepertoire and Arm-PCR of CDR3 regions yielded the TCR beta libraries. Via MiXCR, TCRdb re-called the multiplex PCR reads, giving one row per CDR3 protein. Of approximately 350,000 distinct CDR3 sequences listed, 20% to 25% are singletons. The time point was: persistent/refractory GD, antithyroid drugs over 5 years with positive TRAb. There was RNA extracted from PBMCs, and the TCR library was made from it. Sequenced material: peripheral blood mononuclear cells (PBMCs), taken when the disease was refractory, from a patient treated with antithyroid drugs. Source of these receptors: a woman aged 40 to 50 with Graves disease.

The rearrangement links TRBV5-1 to TRBJ2-2; D gene unclear. Trimming removed 5 bases at V and 0 bases at J, with 14 bases between. CDR3 length: 16 residues. Germline V CDR1 and CDR2: SGHRS, YFSETQ. DNA of the CDR3: TGCGCCAGCAGAATGCCTTACACTTCGAACACCGGGGAGCTGTTTTTT. This encodes CASRMPYTSNTGELFF.

The chain has TRBV3-1 and TRBJ2-7; no firm D call. The CDR3 extends over 14 amino acids. Looked up from germline, CDR1 is LGHDT and CDR2 is YNNKEL (reference sequence). V lost 1 base and J lost 1, with 8 bases in between. As DNA, the CDR3 is TGTGCCAGCAGCCAAGTGAGCAATTCCTACGAGCAGTACTTC. Translation: CASSQVSNSYEQYF.

This clonotype was found a few times. V usage is TRBV5-5 and J usage is TRBJ2-7, with 7 bases identical to TRBD1. The CDR3 totals 15 residues. The V gene's germline CDR1 is SGHKS and CDR2 YYEKEE (reference sequence). Trimming took 2 bases from V and 4 from J; bases not matched to a gene: 9. CDR3 DNA sequence: TGTGCCAGCAGCTTCCGACAGGGTCTGAATTACGAGCAGTACTTC. Amino acids: CASSFRQGLNYEQYF.

The genes are TRBV20-1 and TRBJ2-7, with a tentative D call TRBD2 (6 bases). The CDR3 loop spans 13 amino acids. Trimming pared 3 bases from V and 0 bases from J, leaving 9 bases between. The V gene's germline CDR1 is DFQATT and CDR2 SNEGSKA (reference sequence). The CDR3 DNA reads as TGCAGTGCTAGGAACGGGGGCTCCTACGAGCAGTACTTC. Its protein product is CSARNGGSYEQYF.

This clonotype was seen ten or more times. V and J are TRBV2 and TRBJ2-7; the match to TRBD1 covers 9 bases. The CDR3 is made up of 13 amino acids. V shed 6 bases, J shed 4 bases, and the junction held 4 bases outside the gene matches. Per the germline V gene, CDR1 is SNHLY and CDR2 is FYNNEI. As DNA, the CDR3 is TGTGCCAGCAGCCGACAGGGGGGGTACGAGCAGTACTTC. Its protein is CASSRQGGYEQYF.